This TCR beta chain emerged from a study of blood T cell repertoires in COVID-19. Study summary: T cells, B-cell-depleted T cells, or PBMCs provided the cDNA or gDNA that served as material.

Method: immunoSEQ multiplex PCR; TCRdb's copy keeps in-frame clones and lacks some. In the table there are approximately 210,000 clones, 83% of which are singletons. Per the germline V gene, CDR1 is GTSNPN and CDR2 is SVGIG (reference sequence). The CDR3 loop spans 13 amino acids. Trimming took 8 bases from V and 9 from J; bases not matched to a gene: 13. The origin of this receptor is a woman aged 45-59 years with acute or convalescent COVID-19. Sequenced input: peripheral blood. This chain uses TRBV30 with TRBJ2-1; 7 nucleotides match TRBD1. The CDR3 here is CARGQAGSSEQFF. For the CDR3, the DNA is TGTGCCCGAGGACAGGCTGGTAGCAGTGAGCAGTTCTTC.